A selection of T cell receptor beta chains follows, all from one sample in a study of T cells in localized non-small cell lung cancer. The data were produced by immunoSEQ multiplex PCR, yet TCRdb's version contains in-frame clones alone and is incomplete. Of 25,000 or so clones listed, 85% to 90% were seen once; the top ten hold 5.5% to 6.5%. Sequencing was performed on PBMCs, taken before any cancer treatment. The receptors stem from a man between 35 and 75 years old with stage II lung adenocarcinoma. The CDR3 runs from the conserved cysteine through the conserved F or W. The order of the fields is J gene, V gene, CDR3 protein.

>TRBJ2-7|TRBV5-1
CASSSFGAGGYEQYF
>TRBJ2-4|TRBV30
CAWSRGAAKNIQYF
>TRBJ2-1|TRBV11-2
CASSSNRGSGSAEQFF
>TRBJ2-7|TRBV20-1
CSATKADEQYF
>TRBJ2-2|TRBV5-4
CASSPQGRGTGELFF
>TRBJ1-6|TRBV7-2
CASSYGTANSPLHF
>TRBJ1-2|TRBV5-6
CASSLGDRSSYGYTF
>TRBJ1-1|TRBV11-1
CASSLDRGGEAFF
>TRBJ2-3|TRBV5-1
CASSLVPGSTDTQYF
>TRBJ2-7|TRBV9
CASSLRAGGPYEQYF
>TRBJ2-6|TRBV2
CASSRDKYSGANVLTF
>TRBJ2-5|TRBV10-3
CAISESTVQETQYF
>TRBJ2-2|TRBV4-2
CASSQDPGLKNTGELFF
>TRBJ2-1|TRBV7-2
CASSLVAGHEQFF
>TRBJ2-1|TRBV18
CASSLGQGAGNEQFF
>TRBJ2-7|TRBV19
CASSIGEDYEQYF
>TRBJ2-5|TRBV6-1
CASSEASLAGGETQYF
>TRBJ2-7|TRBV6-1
CASRNVGSSGTEQYF
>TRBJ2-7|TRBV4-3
CASSRAVVGLAGGDEQYF
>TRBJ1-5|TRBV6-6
CASSYTGNSNQPQHF
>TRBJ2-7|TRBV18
CASSPRQDEQYF
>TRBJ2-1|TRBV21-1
CASSRAAGQVDEQFF
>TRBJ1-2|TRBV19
CASSLTGGNNYGYTF
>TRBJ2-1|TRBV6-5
CASSLGGAANEQFF
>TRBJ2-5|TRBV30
CAWSGGDQETQYF
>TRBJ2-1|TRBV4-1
CASSQVISSYNEQFF
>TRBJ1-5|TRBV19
CASSVTGIGNQPQHF
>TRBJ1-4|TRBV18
CASSPGETPNEKLFF
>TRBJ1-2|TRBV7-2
CASSLTFKYLGYTF
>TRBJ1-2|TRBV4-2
CASSQEDGRGGYGYTF
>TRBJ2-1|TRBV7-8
CASSPTSTLAEQFF
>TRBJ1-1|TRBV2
CASSEAGEAFF
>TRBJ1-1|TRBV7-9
CASSEGTDGTEAFF
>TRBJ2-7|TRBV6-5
CATGAGGKYEQYF
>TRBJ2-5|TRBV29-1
CSVEEGGGETQYF
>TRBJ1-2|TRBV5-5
CASSLDRGYGYTF
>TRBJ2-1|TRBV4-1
CASSQVRVGDEQFF
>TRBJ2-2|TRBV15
CATSRDRTSGGPYQGTGELFF
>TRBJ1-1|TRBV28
CASSREAWTEAFF
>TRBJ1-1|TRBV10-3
CATSRGENTEAFF
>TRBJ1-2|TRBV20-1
CSARGEVGYTF
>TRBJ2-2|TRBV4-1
CASSQTLTGELFF
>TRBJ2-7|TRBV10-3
CAISRGQGTYEQYF
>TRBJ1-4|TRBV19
CASSKVLQAPTEEKLFF
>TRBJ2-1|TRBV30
CAWSSSSNEQFF
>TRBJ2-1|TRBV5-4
CASSFAGTYNEQFF
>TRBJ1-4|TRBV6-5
CASSLLATNEKLFF
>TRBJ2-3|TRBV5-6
CASKKSTDTQYF
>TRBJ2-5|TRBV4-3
CASSQSFGGGEKTQYF
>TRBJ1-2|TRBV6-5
CASSYLGTSYGYTF
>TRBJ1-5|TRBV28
CASHSSRFNQPQHF
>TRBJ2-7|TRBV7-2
CASSPRSFYEQYF
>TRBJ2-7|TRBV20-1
CSAGDSYEQYF
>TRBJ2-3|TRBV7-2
CASSLGRSSASTDTQYF
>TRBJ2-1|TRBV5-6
CASSLVEGGQFF
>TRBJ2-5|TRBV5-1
CASSSELAETQYF
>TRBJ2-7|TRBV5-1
CASSPRQAYEQYF
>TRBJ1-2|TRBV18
CASSPGQPGYYGYTF
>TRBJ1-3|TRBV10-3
CAISEIGQGNGNTIYF